The rows below give T cell receptor beta chains drawn from one sample of a study of Ad26.COV2.S vaccination and SARS-CoV-2 variants. Only in-frame clones appear in the TCRdb table, and some are missing; sequencing was by immunoSEQ multiplex PCR. In the table there are about 480,000 clones, around nine tenths of which are singletons. Sample: peripheral blood, taken in a trial of Ad26.COV2.S vaccine versus placebo. All receptors derive from a person aged 18-60 years who received the Ad26.COV2.S COVID-19 vaccine or a placebo. The CDR3 runs from the conserved cysteine through the conserved F or W. D genes are given only for firm matches. Some rows mark clone size as missing; the rest say once, few, many or name a class of expanded clone.

J	size	V	D	CDR3	DNA
TRBJ2-3	.	TRBV27	TRBD2	CASSLGLAAPTQYF	TGTGCCAGCAGTCTCGGACTAGCGGCTCCTACGCAGTATTTT
TRBJ2-1	.	TRBV7-4	TRBD2	CASSNPSGRPTSSYNEQFF	TGTGCCAGCAGCAACCCTAGCGGTCGACCTACAAGCTCCTACAATGAGCAGTTCTTC
TRBJ2-7	few	TRBV28	.	CASSLKRLLWGYEQYF	TGTGCCAGCAGTTTAAAGCGGCTCCTGTGGGGCTACGAGCAGTACTTC
TRBJ2-1	once	TRBV29-1	TRBD1	CSGGQGHNEQFF	TGCAGTGGGGGACAGGGGCACAATGAGCAGTTCTTC
TRBJ2-5	.	TRBV6-5	.	CASSYSRETQYF	TGTGCCAGCAGTTACTCGAGAGAGACCCAGTACTTC
TRBJ2-2	.	TRBV27	.	CASSSDRGNTGELFF	TGTGCCAGCAGTTCAGATCGGGGTAACACCGGGGAGCTGTTTTTT
TRBJ2-7	.	TRBV6-2/TRBV6-3	.	CASSARGVSPYEQYF	TGTGCCAGCAGTGCCAGGGGGGTAAGCCCCTACGAGCAGTACTTC
TRBJ2-1	once	TRBV20-1	.	CSAGAFNEQFF	TGCAGTGCCGGAGCTTTCAATGAGCAGTTCTTC
TRBJ2-7	.	TRBV14	.	CASSQATRGRGGQYF	TGTGCCAGCAGCCAAGCCACTCGGGGCAGAGGTGGGCAGTACTTC
TRBJ1-5	.	TRBV7-2	.	CASSFSSGKPQHF	TGTGCCAGCAGCTTCTCGTCGGGAAAGCCCCAGCATTTT
TRBJ2-5	.	TRBV7-3	.	CASSLNGRETQYF	TGTGCCAGCAGCTTAAACGGGAGAGAGACCCAGTACTTC
TRBJ2-3	.	TRBV7-9	.	CASSLSSGATSTDTQYF	TGTGCCAGCAGCTTGAGCTCGGGGGCTACTAGCACAGATACGCAGTATTTT
TRBJ1-4	.	TRBV6-5	.	CASNPTGRNEKLFF	TGTGCCAGCAACCCGACAGGCCGTAATGAAAAACTGTTTTTT
TRBJ2-2	.	TRBV7-8	TRBD2	CASSLVASGASRANTGELFF	TGTGCCAGCAGCTTAGTGGCTAGCGGGGCAAGCAGGGCGAACACCGGGGAGCTGTTTTTT
TRBJ2-2	.	TRBV2	.	CASRERAAGELFF	TGTGCCAGCAGGGAAAGGGCGGCCGGGGAGCTGTTTTTT
TRBJ1-4	few	TRBV7-8	TRBD1	CASSSRDRVEKLFF	TGTGCCAGCAGCTCCCGGGACAGGGTCGAAAAACTGTTTTTT
TRBJ1-1	.	TRBV5-6	.	CASSLISDTEAFF	TGTGCCAGCAGCTTGATAAGTGATACTGAAGCTTTCTTT
TRBJ2-6	.	TRBV6-2/TRBV6-3	.	CASSQGGAGANVLTF	TGTGCCAGCAGTCAAGGGGGGGCTGGGGCCAACGTCCTGACTTTC
TRBJ2-1	.	TRBV30	.	CAWSGGGQFF	TGTGCCTGGAGCGGGGGCGGGCAGTTCTTC
TRBJ2-7	.	TRBV19	.	CASRGRGAYEQYF	TGTGCCAGTAGGGGCCGGGGCGCCTACGAGCAGTACTTC
TRBJ1-3	.	TRBV11-3	TRBD1	CASSQTGAIGNTIYF	TGTGCCAGCAGTCAAACAGGGGCGATCGGAAACACCATATATTTT
TRBJ1-4	.	TRBV19	.	CASSIGSVQKSEKLFF	TGTGCCAGTAGTATAGGCTCTGTCCAGAAGAGTGAAAAACTGTTTTTT